This is a list of T cell receptor beta chains from one sample in a study of cytomegalovirus exposure and HLA in healthy donors. The protocol was immunoSEQ multiplex PCR, while the TCRdb copy is restricted to in-frame clones and leaves out a portion. This table has approximately 120,000 clones, around 78% appearing once. The sample consisted of PBMCs. The receptors here all came from a man aged 50-60 years in good health and CMV-seronegative. The CDR3 runs from the conserved cysteine through the conserved F or W. A D gene is named only where the DNA matches it firmly. Rows give clone size only sometimes, using once, few, many, or a class for an expanded clone.

D gene: TRBD1
clone size: few
J gene: TRBJ1-2
V gene: TRBV6-1
CDR3 DNA: TGTGCCAGCAGGGACAGGGGGCTAAGGGGCTACACCTTC
CDR3 protein: CASRDRGLRGYTF

D gene: NA
clone size: NA
J gene: TRBJ1-1
V gene: TRBV5-1
CDR3 DNA: TGCGCCAGCAGCCCGTTCAAACAGGAGCCAAACACTGAAGCTTTCTTT
CDR3 protein: CASSPFKQEPNTEAFF

D gene: NA
clone size: NA
J gene: TRBJ1-1
V gene: TRBV28
CDR3 DNA: TGTGCCAGCAGTCGTTGGGGGGGGGCGGGAACTGAAGCTTTCTTT
CDR3 protein: CASSRWGGAGTEAFF

D gene: NA
clone size: NA
J gene: TRBJ1-2
V gene: TRBV7-8
CDR3 DNA: TGTGCCAGCAGCTTGTATGGGACACCATCTAACTATGGCTACACCTTC
CDR3 protein: CASSLYGTPSNYGYTF

D gene: NA
clone size: NA
J gene: TRBJ1-5
V gene: TRBV9
CDR3 DNA: TGTGCCAGCAGCGCAACAGGTAACCGCCAGCCCCAGCATTTT
CDR3 protein: CASSATGNRQPQHF

D gene: NA
clone size: NA
J gene: TRBJ2-2
V gene: TRBV9
CDR3 DNA: TGTGCCAGCAGCCGGCCGGCGGGGAACACCGGGGAGCTGTTTTTT
CDR3 protein: CASSRPAGNTGELFF

D gene: TRBD1
clone size: NA
J gene: TRBJ2-4
V gene: TRBV6-1
CDR3 DNA: TGTGCCAGCAGTGGCGAACAGGGGGCCAAAAACATTCAGTACTTC
CDR3 protein: CASSGEQGAKNIQYF

D gene: TRBD2
clone size: NA
J gene: TRBJ2-3
V gene: TRBV6-5
CDR3 DNA: TGTGCCAGCAGACGAGGGAGGGGAGATACGCAGTATTTT
CDR3 protein: CASRRGRGDTQYF

D gene: NA
clone size: NA
J gene: TRBJ2-3
V gene: TRBV5-6
CDR3 DNA: TGTGCCAGCAGCTTTTCGGTAAATACGCAGTATTTT
CDR3 protein: CASSFSVNTQYF

D gene: TRBD1
clone size: few
J gene: TRBJ1-5
V gene: TRBV5-1
CDR3 DNA: TGCGCCAGCAGCCCCAATACAGGGGCGAATCAGCCCCAGCATTTT
CDR3 protein: CASSPNTGANQPQHF

D gene: NA
clone size: NA
J gene: TRBJ1-4
V gene: TRBV5-8
CDR3 DNA: TGTGCCAGCAGCTTGGACGGTGAAAAACTGTTTTTT
CDR3 protein: CASSLDGEKLFF

D gene: NA
clone size: NA
J gene: TRBJ1-6
V gene: TRBV4-1
CDR3 DNA: TGCGCCAGCAGCCAAGGGCAGGGGTGGATGGGGGCCCTCCACTTT
CDR3 protein: CASSQGQGWMGALHF

D gene: TRBD1
clone size: NA
J gene: TRBJ2-3
V gene: TRBV7-6
CDR3 DNA: TGTGCCAGCAGCGGGCTCGGGACAGGCAACACAGATACGCAGTATTTT
CDR3 protein: CASSGLGTGNTDTQYF

D gene: NA
clone size: NA
J gene: TRBJ2-5
V gene: TRBV5-1
CDR3 DNA: TGCGCCAGCAGAAGAGGCCCCAAGCCCGAGAAGACCCAGTACTTC
CDR3 protein: CASRRGPKPEKTQYF

D gene: NA
clone size: NA
J gene: TRBJ1-2
V gene: TRBV9
CDR3 DNA: TGTGCCAGCAGCGCGGGGATTTCCTATGGCTACACCTTC
CDR3 protein: CASSAGISYGYTF

D gene: TRBD2
clone size: NA
J gene: TRBJ2-5
V gene: TRBV5-4
CDR3 DNA: TGTGCCAGCAGCTCAAGGACTAGCTCAGAGACCCAGTACTTC
CDR3 protein: CASSSRTSSETQYF

D gene: TRBD1
clone size: NA
J gene: TRBJ2-1
V gene: TRBV7-9
CDR3 DNA: TGTGCCAGCAGCCCAACAGGGGGTTCCTACAATGAGCAGTTCTTC
CDR3 protein: CASSPTGGSYNEQFF

D gene: NA
clone size: NA
J gene: TRBJ1-2
V gene: TRBV5-1
CDR3 DNA: TGCGCCAGCAGCTCCCCGGACAAGAACTATGGCTACACCTTC
CDR3 protein: CASSSPDKNYGYTF

D gene: NA
clone size: NA
J gene: TRBJ1-1
V gene: TRBV2
CDR3 DNA: TGTGCCAGCAGTGAACTACCGACAGTTTTGGGCACTGAAGCTTTCTTT
CDR3 protein: CASSELPTVLGTEAFF

D gene: TRBD1
clone size: NA
J gene: TRBJ1-1
V gene: TRBV7-8
CDR3 DNA: TGTGCCAGCAGAACGGACAGGAGCACTGAAGCTTTCTTT
CDR3 protein: CASRTDRSTEAFF

D gene: NA
clone size: NA
J gene: TRBJ2-2
V gene: TRBV19
CDR3 DNA: TGTGCCAGTAGTTGGAGCACGAACACCGGGGAGCTGTTTTTT
CDR3 protein: CASSWSTNTGELFF

D gene: NA
clone size: NA
J gene: TRBJ1-1
V gene: TRBV9
CDR3 DNA: TGTGCCAGCAGCCGGACACCGAACACTGAAGCTTTCTTT
CDR3 protein: CASSRTPNTEAFF

D gene: TRBD1
clone size: NA
J gene: TRBJ2-5
V gene: TRBV6-5
CDR3 DNA: TGTGCCAGCAGTTTAGAAGGCAGGGGGTTAGAGACCCAGTACTTC
CDR3 protein: CASSLEGRGLETQYF

D gene: NA
clone size: NA
J gene: TRBJ1-4
V gene: TRBV18
CDR3 DNA: TGTGCCAGCTCACTTGCAGGGTTTGATGAAAAACTGTTTTTT
CDR3 protein: CASSLAGFDEKLFF

D gene: NA
clone size: NA
J gene: TRBJ2-3
V gene: TRBV18
CDR3 DNA: TGTGCCAGCTCCCTCAGCACAGATACGCAGTATTTT
CDR3 protein: CASSLSTDTQYF

D gene: TRBD1
clone size: once
J gene: TRBJ1-2
V gene: TRBV7-9
CDR3 DNA: TGTGCCAGCAGCAGCCGGGACAGGGGGCTGGATGGCTACACCTTC
CDR3 protein: CASSSRDRGLDGYTF

D gene: NA
clone size: NA
J gene: TRBJ2-7
V gene: TRBV11-2
CDR3 DNA: TGTGCCAGCAGCTTAAACAGGGACGGGGAGCAGTACTTC
CDR3 protein: CASSLNRDGEQYF

D gene: TRBD2
clone size: NA
J gene: TRBJ2-3
V gene: TRBV5-1
CDR3 DNA: TGCGCCAGCAGCCACACACTTTTACCCGGGACTAGCGGGGCCACAGATACGCAGTATTTT
CDR3 protein: CASSHTLLPGTSGATDTQYF

D gene: TRBD2
clone size: NA
J gene: TRBJ2-1
V gene: TRBV5-1
CDR3 DNA: TGCGCCAGCAGCTTGGACTCTAGCGGGGGGGCGGATGAGCAGTTCTTC
CDR3 protein: CASSLDSSGGADEQFF

D gene: TRBD2
clone size: many
J gene: TRBJ2-5
V gene: TRBV11-2
CDR3 DNA: TGTGCCAGCAGCCCGCTGACCCCCTGGGGGGGGCAAGAGACCCAGTACTTC
CDR3 protein: CASSPLTPWGGQETQYF

D gene: TRBD2
clone size: NA
J gene: TRBJ2-1
V gene: TRBV5-1
CDR3 DNA: TGCGCCAGCAGCTTGTTCCTAGCGGGGGGTCTCAATGAGCAGTTCTTC
CDR3 protein: CASSLFLAGGLNEQFF

D gene: NA
clone size: NA
J gene: TRBJ1-1
V gene: TRBV2
CDR3 DNA: TGTGCCACCCAAAAAACGTCGGGGTTTAACACTGAAGCTTTCTTT
CDR3 protein: CATQKTSGFNTEAFF